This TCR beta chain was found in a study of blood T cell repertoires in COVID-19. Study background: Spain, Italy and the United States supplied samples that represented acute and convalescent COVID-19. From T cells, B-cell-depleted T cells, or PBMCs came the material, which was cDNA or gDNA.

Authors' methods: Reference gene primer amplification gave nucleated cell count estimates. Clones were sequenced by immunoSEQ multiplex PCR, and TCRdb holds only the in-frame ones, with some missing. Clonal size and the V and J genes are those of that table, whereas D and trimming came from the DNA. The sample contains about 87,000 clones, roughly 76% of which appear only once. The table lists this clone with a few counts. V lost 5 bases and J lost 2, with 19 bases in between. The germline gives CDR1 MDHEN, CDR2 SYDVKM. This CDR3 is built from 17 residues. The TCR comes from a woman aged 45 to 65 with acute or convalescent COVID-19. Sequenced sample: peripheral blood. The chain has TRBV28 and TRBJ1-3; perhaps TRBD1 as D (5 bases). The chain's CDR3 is CASSHRTFPLPGNTIYF. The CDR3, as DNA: TGTGCCAGCAGTCACCGGACATTCCCCCTCCCTGGAAACACCATATATTTT.